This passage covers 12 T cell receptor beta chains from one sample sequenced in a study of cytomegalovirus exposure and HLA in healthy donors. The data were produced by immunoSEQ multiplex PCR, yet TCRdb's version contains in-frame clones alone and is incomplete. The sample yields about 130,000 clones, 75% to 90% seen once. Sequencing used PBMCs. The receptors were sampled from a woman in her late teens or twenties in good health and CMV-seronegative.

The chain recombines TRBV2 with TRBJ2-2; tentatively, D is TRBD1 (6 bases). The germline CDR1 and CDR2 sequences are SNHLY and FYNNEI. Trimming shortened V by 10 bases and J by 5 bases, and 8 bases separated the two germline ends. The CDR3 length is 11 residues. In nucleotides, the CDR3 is TGTGCCACCCAGGGGACCGGGGAGCTGTTTTTT. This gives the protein CATQGTGELFF.

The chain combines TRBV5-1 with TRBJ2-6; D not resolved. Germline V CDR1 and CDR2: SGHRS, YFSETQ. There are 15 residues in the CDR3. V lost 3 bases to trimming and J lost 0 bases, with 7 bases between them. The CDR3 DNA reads TGCGCCAGCAGCTCGTCCGTCTCTGGGGCCAACGTCCTGACTTTC. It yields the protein CASSSSVSGANVLTF. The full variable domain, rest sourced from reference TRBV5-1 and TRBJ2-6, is KAGVTQTPRYLIKTRGQQVTLSCSPISGHRSVSWYQQTPGQGLQFLFEYFSETQRNKGNFPGRFSGRQFSNSRSEMNVSTLELGDSALYLCASSSSVSGANVLTFGAGSRLTVL.

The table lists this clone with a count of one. This chain's CDR3 is CASRQINYGYTF. In DNA, the CDR3 is TGTGCCAGCCGACAGATTAACTATGGCTACACCTTC. The chain uses TRBV27 and TRBJ1-2; tentative D call: TRBD1 (5 bases). The ends were cut back, 8 bases at V and 1 base at J, with 8 bases in the middle. Germline lookup yields CDR1 MNHEY and CDR2 SMNVEV (reference sequence). The CDR3 sequence is 12 residues long.

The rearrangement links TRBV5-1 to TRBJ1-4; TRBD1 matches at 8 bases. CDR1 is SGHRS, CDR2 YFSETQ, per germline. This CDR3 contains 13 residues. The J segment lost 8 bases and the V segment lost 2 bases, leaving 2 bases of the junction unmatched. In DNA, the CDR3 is TGCGCCAGCAGCTTTGGGACAGGAGAAAAACTGTTTTTT. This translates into CASSFGTGEKLFF.

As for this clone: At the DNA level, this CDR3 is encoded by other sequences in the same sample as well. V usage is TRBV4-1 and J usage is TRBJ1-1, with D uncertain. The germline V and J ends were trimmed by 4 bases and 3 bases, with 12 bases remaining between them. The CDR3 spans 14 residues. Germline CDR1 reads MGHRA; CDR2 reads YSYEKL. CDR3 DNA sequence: TGCGCCAGCAGCCTAGCCCCTGTGGACACTGAAGCTTTCTTT. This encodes CASSLAPVDTEAFF.

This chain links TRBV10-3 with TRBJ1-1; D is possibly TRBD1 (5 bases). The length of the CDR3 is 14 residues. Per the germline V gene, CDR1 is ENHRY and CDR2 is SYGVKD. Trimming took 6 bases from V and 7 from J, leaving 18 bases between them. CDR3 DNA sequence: TGTGCCATCAGAAGCGACCTGACCGGACATGAAGCTTTCTTT. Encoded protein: CAIRSDLTGHEAFF.

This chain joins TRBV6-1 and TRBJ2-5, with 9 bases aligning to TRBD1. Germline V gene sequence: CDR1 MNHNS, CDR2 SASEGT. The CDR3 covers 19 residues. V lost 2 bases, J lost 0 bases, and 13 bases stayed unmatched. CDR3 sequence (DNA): TGTGCCAGCAGTGAACTAACCCCGGACAGGGGACGGTACCAAGAGACCCAGTACTTC. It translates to CASSELTPDRGRYQETQYF.

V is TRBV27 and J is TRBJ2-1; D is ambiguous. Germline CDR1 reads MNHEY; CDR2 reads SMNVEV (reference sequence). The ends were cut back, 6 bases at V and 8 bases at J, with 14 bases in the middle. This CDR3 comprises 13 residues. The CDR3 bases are TGTGCCAGCAGAAGTCACTCGTTGGATGAGCAGTTCTTC. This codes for CASRSHSLDEQFF.

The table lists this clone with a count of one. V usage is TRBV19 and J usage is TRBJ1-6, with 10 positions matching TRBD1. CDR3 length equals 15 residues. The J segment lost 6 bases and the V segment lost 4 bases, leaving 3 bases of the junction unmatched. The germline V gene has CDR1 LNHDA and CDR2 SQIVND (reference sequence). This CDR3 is CASSTRDRGNSPLHF. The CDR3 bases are TGTGCCAGTAGTACACGGGACAGGGGTAATTCACCCCTCCACTTT.

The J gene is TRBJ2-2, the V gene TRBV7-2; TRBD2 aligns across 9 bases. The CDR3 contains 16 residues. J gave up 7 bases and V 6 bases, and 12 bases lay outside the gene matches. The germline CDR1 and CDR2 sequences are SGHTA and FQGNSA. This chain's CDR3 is CASSRRGGHEIGELFF. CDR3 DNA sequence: TGTGCCAGCAGTCGGCGGGGGGGCCACGAGATCGGGGAGCTGTTTTTT.

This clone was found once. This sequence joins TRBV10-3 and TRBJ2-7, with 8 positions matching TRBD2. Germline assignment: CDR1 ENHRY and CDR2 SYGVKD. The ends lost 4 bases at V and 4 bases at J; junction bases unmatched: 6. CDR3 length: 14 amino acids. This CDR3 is CAISGSGGVYEQYF. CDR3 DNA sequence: TGTGCCATCAGTGGGTCGGGGGGGGTATACGAGCAGTACTTC.

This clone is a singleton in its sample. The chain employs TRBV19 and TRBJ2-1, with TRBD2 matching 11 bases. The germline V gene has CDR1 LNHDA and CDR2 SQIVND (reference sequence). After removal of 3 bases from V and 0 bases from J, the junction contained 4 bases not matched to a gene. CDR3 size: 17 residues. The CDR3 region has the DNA TGTGCCAGTAGTATTGGACTAGCGGGCGGCTCCTACAATGAGCAGTTCTTC. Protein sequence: CASSIGLAGGSYNEQFF.